This T cell receptor beta chain stems from a study of response to subunit inactivated influenza vaccine. Germline lookup yields CDR1 MNHNS and CDR2 SASEGT. V shed 6 bases and J 4 bases; nucleotides not matched to a gene: 9. CDR3 length equals 15 residues. Each CDR3 protein is one row after TCRdb ran MiXCR on the RT-PCR reads. The table shows hundreds of thousands of distinct CDR3 sequences, with around 8% occurring only once. About this clonotype: The antigen is unknown.

Overall study results and limits: The authors offered the suggestion that each seasonal influenza vaccination recruits few new T cells.

The sample here was PBMCs from blood, taken roughly 24 months after vaccination. The sequence came from a man between 50 and 69 years old who received an inactivated influenza vaccine. The chain employs TRBV6-1 and TRBJ2-7; 10 bases line up with TRBD1. The CDR3 reads CASSSIRDRGYEQYF. Written as DNA, the CDR3 is TGTGCCAGCAGCTCAATCCGGGACAGGGGTTACGAGCAGTACTTC.